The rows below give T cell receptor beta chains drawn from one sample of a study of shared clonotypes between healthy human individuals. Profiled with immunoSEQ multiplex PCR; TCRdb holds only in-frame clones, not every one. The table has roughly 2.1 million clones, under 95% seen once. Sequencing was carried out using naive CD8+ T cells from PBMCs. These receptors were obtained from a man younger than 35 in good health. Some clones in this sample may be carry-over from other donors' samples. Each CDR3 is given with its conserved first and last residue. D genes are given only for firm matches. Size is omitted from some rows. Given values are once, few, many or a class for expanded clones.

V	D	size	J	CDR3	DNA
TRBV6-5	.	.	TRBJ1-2	CASSHPPGGDYGYTF	TGTGCCAGCAGTCACCCCCCGGGAGGCGACTATGGCTACACCTTC
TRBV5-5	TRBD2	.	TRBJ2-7	CASSPAGTSGVSYEQYF	TGTGCCAGCAGCCCCGCCGGGACTAGCGGGGTTTCCTACGAGCAGTACTTC
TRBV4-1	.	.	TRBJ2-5	CASSAVGRQETQYF	TGCGCCAGCAGCGCCGTGGGCAGACAAGAGACCCAGTACTTC
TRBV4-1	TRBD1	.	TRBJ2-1	CASSQEGQGSYNEQFF	TGCGCCAGCAGCCAGGAAGGACAGGGCTCCTACAATGAGCAGTTCTTC
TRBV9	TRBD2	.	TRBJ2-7	CASSGDSGGYEQYF	TGTGCCAGCAGTGGAGATAGCGGGGGGTACGAGCAGTACTTC
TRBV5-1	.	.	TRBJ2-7	CASSVAGEQYF	TGCGCCAGCAGCGTGGCGGGCGAGCAGTACTTC
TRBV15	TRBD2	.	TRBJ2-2	CATSRPNGGTGELFF	TGTGCCACCAGCAGACCAAACGGGGGGACCGGGGAGCTGTTTTTT
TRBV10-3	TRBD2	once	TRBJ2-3	CAISESRGGDTDTQYF	TGTGCCATCAGTGAGTCTCGGGGGGGAGACACAGATACGCAGTATTTT
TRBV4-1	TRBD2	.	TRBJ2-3	CASSPRGLAGTDTQYF	TGCGCCAGCAGCCCTCGGGGACTAGCGGGAACAGATACGCAGTATTTT
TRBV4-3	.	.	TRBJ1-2	CASSQTRGSGYTF	TGCGCCAGCAGCCAAACCCGGGGAAGTGGCTACACCTTC
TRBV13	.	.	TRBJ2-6	CASSSSASGANVLTF	TGTGCCAGCAGCTCGTCAGCTTCTGGGGCCAACGTCCTGACTTTC
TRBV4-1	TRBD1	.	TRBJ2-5	CASSQGQGTGETQYF	TGCGCCAGCAGCCAGGGACAGGGAACGGGGGAGACCCAGTACTTC
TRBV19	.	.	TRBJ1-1	CASSIGGTYTEAFF	TGTGCCAGTAGTATTGGGGGGACGTACACTGAAGCTTTCTTT
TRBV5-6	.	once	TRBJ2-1	CASSPVFGSSYNEQFF	TGTGCCAGCAGCCCTGTTTTCGGCAGCTCCTACAATGAGCAGTTCTTC
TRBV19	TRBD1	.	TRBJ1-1	CASSPKTGENTEAFF	TGTGCCAGTAGTCCAAAGACAGGGGAGAACACTGAAGCTTTCTTT
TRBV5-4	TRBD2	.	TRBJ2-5	CASSLSLAGERETQYF	TGTGCCAGCAGCTTGAGTCTAGCGGGAGAAAGGGAGACCCAGTACTTC
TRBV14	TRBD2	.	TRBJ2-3	CASSQRLAAWDTQYF	TGTGCCAGCAGCCAAAGACTAGCCGCATGGGATACGCAGTATTTT
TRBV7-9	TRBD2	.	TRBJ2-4	CASSSWTSGRREPKNIQYF	TGTGCCAGCAGCTCATGGACTAGCGGGAGGCGGGAACCAAAAAACATTCAGTACTTC
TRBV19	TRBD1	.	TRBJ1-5	CASSMGRGRYQPQHF	TGTGCCAGTAGTATGGGCAGGGGGCGTTATCAGCCCCAGCATTTT
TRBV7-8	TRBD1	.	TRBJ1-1	CASSPGNRGLGEAFF	TGTGCCAGCAGCCCGGGGAATAGGGGGCTTGGTGAAGCTTTCTTT